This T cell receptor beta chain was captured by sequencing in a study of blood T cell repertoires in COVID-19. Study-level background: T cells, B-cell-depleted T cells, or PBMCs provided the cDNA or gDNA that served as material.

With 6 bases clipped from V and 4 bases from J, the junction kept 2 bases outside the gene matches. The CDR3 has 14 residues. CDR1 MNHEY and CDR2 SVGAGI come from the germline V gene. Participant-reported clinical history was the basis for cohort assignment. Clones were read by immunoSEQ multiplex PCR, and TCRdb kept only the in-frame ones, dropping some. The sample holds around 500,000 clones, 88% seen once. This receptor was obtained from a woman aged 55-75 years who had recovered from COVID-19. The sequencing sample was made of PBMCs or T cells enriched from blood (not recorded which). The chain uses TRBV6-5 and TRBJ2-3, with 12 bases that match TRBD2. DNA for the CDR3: TGTGCCAGCAGAAGACTAGCGGGGGCAGATACGCAGTATTTT. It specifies CASRRLAGADTQYF.